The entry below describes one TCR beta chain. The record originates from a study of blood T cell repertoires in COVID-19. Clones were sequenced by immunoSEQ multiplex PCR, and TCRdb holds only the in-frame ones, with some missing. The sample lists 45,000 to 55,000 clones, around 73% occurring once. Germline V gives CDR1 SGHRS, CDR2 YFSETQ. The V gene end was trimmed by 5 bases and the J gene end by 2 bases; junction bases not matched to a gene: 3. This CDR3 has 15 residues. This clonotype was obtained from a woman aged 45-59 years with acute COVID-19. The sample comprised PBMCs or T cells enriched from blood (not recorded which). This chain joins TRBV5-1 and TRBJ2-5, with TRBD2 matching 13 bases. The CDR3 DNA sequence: TGCGCCAGCAGGACTAGCGGGGGGCCTCAAGAGACCCAGTACTTC. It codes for CASRTSGGPQETQYF.